This TCR beta chain was identified during a study of cytomegalovirus exposure and HLA in healthy donors. About the study: Earlier, 100 million to 130 million unique TCR beta sequences were recovered from about 200 million T cells by an analysis. Findings and limits, study-wide: In a later analysis, at a false discovery rate of 0.05, some 15,000 TCR beta sequences were associated with HLA alleles. In a later analysis, HLA-C alleles had the fewest associated TCRs, DRB1 alleles the most.

The PCR had 60 Vbeta and 13 Jbeta primers. Original data processing: Later, roughly 77 million unique TCR beta chains were counted in an analysis, and approximately 10 million of them were shared. Repertoires were generated with immunoSEQ multiplex PCR, while TCRdb's copy carries only in-frame clones and drops some. Clone size and V and J calls were adopted from that table, with D and trimming inferred from the DNA. The sample carries about 180,000 clones, approximately 80% recorded once. About this clone itself: Its antigen is undetermined.

The CDR3 contains 15 residues. Per germline, CDR1 SNHLY and CDR2 FYNNEI. Trimming left V 6 bases short and J 0 bases short, with 12 bases between. The gene calls are TRBV2 and TRBJ1-3, with TRBD1 as a possible D gene (6 bases). Specimen: PBMCs. The sequence was obtained from a man between 18 and 29 years old in good health and CMV-seronegative. The DNA of the CDR3 is TGTGCCAGCAGCAGACAGGCCCTCTCTGGAAACACCATATATTTT. Protein: CASSRQALSGNTIYF.